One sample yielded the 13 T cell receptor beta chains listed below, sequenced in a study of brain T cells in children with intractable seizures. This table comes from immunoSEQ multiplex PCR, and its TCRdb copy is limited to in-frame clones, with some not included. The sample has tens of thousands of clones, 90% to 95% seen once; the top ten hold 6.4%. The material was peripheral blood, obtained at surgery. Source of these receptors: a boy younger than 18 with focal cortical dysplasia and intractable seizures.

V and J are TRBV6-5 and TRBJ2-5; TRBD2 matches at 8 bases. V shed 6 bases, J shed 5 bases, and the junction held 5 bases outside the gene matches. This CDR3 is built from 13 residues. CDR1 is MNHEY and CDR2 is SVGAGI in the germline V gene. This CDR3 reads CASSGTSEETQYF. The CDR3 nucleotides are TGTGCCAGCAGCGGGACTAGTGAGGAGACCCAGTACTTC.

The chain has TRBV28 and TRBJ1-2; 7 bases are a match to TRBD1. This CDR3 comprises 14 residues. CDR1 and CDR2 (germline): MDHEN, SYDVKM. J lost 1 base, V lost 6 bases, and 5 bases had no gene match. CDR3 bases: TGTGCCAGCAGCCCGACAGGGCTTAACTATGGCTACACCTTC. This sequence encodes CASSPTGLNYGYTF.

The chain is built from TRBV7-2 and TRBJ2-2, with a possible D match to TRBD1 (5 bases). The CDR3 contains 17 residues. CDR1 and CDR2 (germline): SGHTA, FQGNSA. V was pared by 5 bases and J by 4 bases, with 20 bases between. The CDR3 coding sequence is TGTGCCAGCAGCGCCCTCCCAGTGGGGCATAGCACCGGGGAGCTGTTTTTT. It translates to CASSALPVGHSTGELFF. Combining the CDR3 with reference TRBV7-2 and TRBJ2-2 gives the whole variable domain GAGVSQSPSNKVTEKGKDVELRCDPISGHTALYWYRQSLGQGLEFLIYFQGNSAPDKSGLPSDRFSAERTGGSVSTLTIQRTQQEDSAVYLCASSALPVGHSTGELFFGEGSRLTVL.

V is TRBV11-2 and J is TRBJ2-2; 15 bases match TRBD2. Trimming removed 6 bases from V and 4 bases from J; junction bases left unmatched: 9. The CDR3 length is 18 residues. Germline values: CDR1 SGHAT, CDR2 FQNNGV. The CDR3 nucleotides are TGTGCCAGCAGAATCCCGGGGACTAGCGGGAGGACCACCGGGGAGCTGTTTTTT. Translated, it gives CASRIPGTSGRTTGELFF.

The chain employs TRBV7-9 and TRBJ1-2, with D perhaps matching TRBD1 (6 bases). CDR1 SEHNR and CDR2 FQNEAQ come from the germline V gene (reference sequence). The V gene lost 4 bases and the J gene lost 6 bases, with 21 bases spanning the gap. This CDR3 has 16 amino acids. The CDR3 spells CASSSVPGAWGDGYTF. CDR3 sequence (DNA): TGTGCCAGCAGCTCAGTTCCAGGGGCCTGGGGTGATGGCTACACCTTC. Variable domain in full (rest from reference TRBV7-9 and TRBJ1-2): DTGVSQNPRHKITKRGQNVTFRCDPISEHNRLYWYRQTLGQGPEFLTYFQNEAQLEKSRLLSDRFSAERPKGSFSTLEIQRTEQGDSAMYLCASSSVPGAWGDGYTFGSGTRLTVV.

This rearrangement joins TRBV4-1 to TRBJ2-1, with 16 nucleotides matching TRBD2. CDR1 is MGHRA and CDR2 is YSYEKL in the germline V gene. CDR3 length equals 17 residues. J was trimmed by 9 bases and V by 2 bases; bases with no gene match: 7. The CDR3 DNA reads TGCGCCAGCAGCCAATCCGGGACTAGCGGGAGGGGAGGTGAGCAGTTCTTC. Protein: CASSQSGTSGRGGEQFF.

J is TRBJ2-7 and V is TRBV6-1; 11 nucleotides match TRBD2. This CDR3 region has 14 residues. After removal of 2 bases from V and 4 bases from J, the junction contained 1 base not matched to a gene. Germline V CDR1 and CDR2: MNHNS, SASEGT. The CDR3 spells CASSEPSGGYEQYF. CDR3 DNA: TGTGCCAGCAGTGAACCTAGCGGGGGGTACGAGCAGTACTTC.

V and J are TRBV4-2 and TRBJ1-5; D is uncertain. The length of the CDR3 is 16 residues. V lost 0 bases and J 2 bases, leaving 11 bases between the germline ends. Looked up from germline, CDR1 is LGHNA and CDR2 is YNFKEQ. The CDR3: CASSQEHRQGNQPQHF. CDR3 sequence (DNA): TGTGCCAGCAGCCAAGAACACCGCCAAGGCAATCAGCCCCAGCATTTT.

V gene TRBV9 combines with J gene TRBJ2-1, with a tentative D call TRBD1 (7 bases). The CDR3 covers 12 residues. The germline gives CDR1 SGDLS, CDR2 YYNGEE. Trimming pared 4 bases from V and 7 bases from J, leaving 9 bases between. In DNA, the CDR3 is TGTGCCAGCAGCCCAGGGGGGAATGAGCAGTTCTTC. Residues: CASSPGGNEQFF.

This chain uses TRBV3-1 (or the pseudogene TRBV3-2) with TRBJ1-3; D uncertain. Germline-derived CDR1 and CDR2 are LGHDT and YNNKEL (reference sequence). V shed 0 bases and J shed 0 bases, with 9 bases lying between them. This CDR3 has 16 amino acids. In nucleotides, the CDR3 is TGTGCCAGCAGCCAAGAAGGGCGGATCTCTGGAAACACCATATATTTT. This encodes CASSQEGRISGNTIYF.

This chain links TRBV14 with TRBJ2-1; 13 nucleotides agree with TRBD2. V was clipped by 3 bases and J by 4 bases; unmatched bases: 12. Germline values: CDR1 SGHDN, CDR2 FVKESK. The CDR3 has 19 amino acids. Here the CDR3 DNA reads TGTGCCAGCAGCCAGTTTCCGGGACTAGCGGGAACCTTGTACAATGAGCAGTTCTTC. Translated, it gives CASSQFPGLAGTLYNEQFF.

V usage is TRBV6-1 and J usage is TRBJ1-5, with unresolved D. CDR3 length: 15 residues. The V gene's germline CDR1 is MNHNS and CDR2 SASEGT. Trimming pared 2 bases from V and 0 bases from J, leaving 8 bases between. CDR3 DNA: TGTGCCAGCAGTGAACTAATCAATAGCAATCAGCCCCAGCATTTT. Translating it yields CASSELINSNQPQHF.

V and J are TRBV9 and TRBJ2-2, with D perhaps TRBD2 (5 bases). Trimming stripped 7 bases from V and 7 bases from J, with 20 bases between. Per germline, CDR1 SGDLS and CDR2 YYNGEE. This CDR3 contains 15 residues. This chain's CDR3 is CASGPYGGLLGELFF. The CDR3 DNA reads TGTGCCAGCGGACCCTATGGCGGGCTCCTCGGGGAGCTGTTTTTT.